The 15 T cell receptor beta chains below all came from one sample that was sequenced in a study of blood T cell repertoires in COVID-19 (dated by TCRdb to the early 2020s). The method was the immunoSEQ multiplex PCR assay. This is the immuneACCESS table as TCRdb keeps it, with only in-frame sequences that have V and J called. A part of the clones is gone; compared with another copy, unresolved V genes explain less than half, and the rest is unexplained. In all, the sample holds about 67,000 clones, and approximately 90% of those were seen once. The ten largest clones take up 0.95% to 1.5% of the sample. The specimen was peripheral blood. These receptors all stem from a woman aged 60-75 years with acute or convalescent COVID-19.

This sequence joins TRBV2 and TRBJ2-1; D might be TRBD1 (5 bases). With 3 bases removed from V and 0 bases from J, the gap between germline ends came to 12 bases. CDR3 length equals 16 residues. Germline-derived CDR1 and CDR2 are SNHLY and FYNNEI. CDR3 in amino acids: CASSDFRVSSYNEQFF. DNA for the CDR3: TGTGCCAGCAGTGATTTCAGGGTCAGCTCCTACAATGAGCAGTTCTTC.

Written as DNA, the CDR3 is TGTGCCAGCAAGCAATGGGCCCGGTCCAATGAGCAGTTCTTC. It yields the protein CASKQWARSNEQFF. The genes are TRBV13 and TRBJ2-1, with D hard to call. In germline, CDR1 is PRHDT, CDR2 FYEKMQ (reference sequence). Trimming removed 7 bases at V and 6 bases at J, with 16 bases between. The CDR3 has 14 amino acids.

This clone showed up just a few times. V is TRBV3-1 (or the pseudogene TRBV3-2) and J is TRBJ2-5; no clear D gene. Germline CDR1 and CDR2: LGHDT and YNNKEL (reference sequence). V lost 1 base to trimming and J lost 2 bases, with 11 bases between them. The CDR3 is made up of 15 amino acids. The DNA of the CDR3 is TGTGCCAGCAGCCAAGGGAGCCAGTGGCAAGAGACCCAGTACTTC. Translation: CASSQGSQWQETQYF.

The rearrangement uses TRBV2 and TRBJ1-4; D gene uncertain. V was cut by 2 bases and J by 0 bases, with 13 bases left in between. CDR3 size: 17 residues. CDR1 and CDR2 from the germline V gene are SNHLY and FYNNEI. DNA of the CDR3: TGTGCCAGCAGTGAAACGCGACGGACTGCAACTAATGAAAAACTGTTTTTT. This sequence encodes CASSETRRTATNEKLFF.

This clone was recorded once. The gene calls are TRBV5-4 and TRBJ1-2; 7 bases map to TRBD1. Germline V CDR1 and CDR2: SGHNT, YYREEE (reference sequence). This CDR3 region has 16 residues. V shed 4 bases and J 5 bases; nucleotides not matched to a gene: 14. The CDR3 protein is CASSQLMSGQNYGYTF. CDR3 sequence (DNA): TGTGCCAGCAGCCAGTTGATGTCGGGACAGAATTATGGCTACACCTTC.

The chain carries TRBV6-2 or TRBV6-3 and TRBJ2-5; 11 bases match TRBD2. Looked up from germline, CDR1 is MNHEY and CDR2 is SVGEGT. The CDR3 is made up of 14 amino acids. The ends lost 5 bases at V and 3 bases at J; junction bases unmatched: 2. CDR3: CASSKLAGEETQYF. CDR3 sequence (DNA): TGTGCCAGCAGTAAACTAGCGGGGGAAGAGACCCAGTACTTC.

This sequence joins TRBV6-4 and TRBJ2-3; no reliable D call. The germline V gene has CDR1 MRHNA and CDR2 SNTAGT. CDR3 size: 13 residues. V lost 2 bases and J 6 bases, leaving 9 bases between the germline ends. CDR3 sequence (DNA): TGTGCCAGCAGTGACCATGACTTCGATACGCAGTATTTT. Its translation is CASSDHDFDTQYF.

The gene calls are TRBV20-1 and TRBJ1-5; D might be TRBD1 (5 bases). The length of the CDR3 is 15 residues. Germline V gene data show CDR1 as DFQATT and CDR2 as SNEGSKA (reference sequence). V was shortened by 3 bases and J by 0 bases, with 12 bases between the two germline ends. The CDR3 region has the DNA TGCAGTGCTAGTCGGGGGGTTGGTAGCAATCAGCCCCAGCATTTT. Translating gives CSASRGVGSNQPQHF.

J is TRBJ2-1 and V is TRBV3-1 (or the pseudogene TRBV3-2), with 7 bases lining up with TRBD2. V shed 1 base, J shed 8 bases, and the junction held 5 bases outside the gene matches. The CDR3 consists of 14 residues. Germline V CDR1 and CDR2: LGHDT, YNNKEL (reference sequence). As DNA, the CDR3 is TGTGCCAGCAGCCAAGGGACTAGTCAGGATGAGCAGTTCTTC. Amino acid sequence: CASSQGTSQDEQFF.

The genes are TRBV12-5 and TRBJ2-3; the D gene is possibly TRBD2 (6 bases). V was clipped by 8 bases and J by 2 bases, with 17 bases between them. CDR1 LGHNT and CDR2 FRNRAP come from the germline V gene. The CDR3 is made up of 15 amino acids. This chain's CDR3 is CASTPGGTFTDTQYF. The DNA of the CDR3 is TGTGCTAGTACCCCTGGCGGGACGTTCACAGATACGCAGTATTTT. Based on the CDR3 plus reference TRBV12-5 and TRBJ2-3, the full variable domain is DARVTQTPRHKVTEMGQEVTMRCQPILGHNTVFWYRQTMMQGLELLAYFRNRAPLDDSGMPKDRFSAEMPDATLATLKIQPSEPRDSAVYFCASTPGGTFTDTQYFGPGTRLTVL.

The V and J genes are TRBV29-1 and TRBJ2-5, with D perhaps matching TRBD2 (6 bases). Trimming took off 5 bases at V and 2 bases at J, with 18 bases between the two ends. There are 15 residues in the CDR3. The germline gives CDR1 SQVTM, CDR2 ANQGSEA. The CDR3 loop reads CSVSRLGGLQETQYF. In DNA form, the CDR3 reads TGCAGCGTTTCCCGACTAGGAGGGTTACAAGAGACCCAGTACTTC. Based on the CDR3 plus reference TRBV29-1 and TRBJ2-5, the full variable domain is SAVISQKPSRDICQRGTSLTIQCQVDSQVTMMFWYRQQPGQSLTLIATANQGSEATYESGFVIDKFPISRPNLTFSTLTVSNMSPEDSSIYLCSVSRLGGLQETQYFGPGTRLLVL.

This clone was detected only a few times. The chain combines TRBV28 with TRBJ1-4; possibly TRBD1 for D (5 bases). With 5 bases removed from V and 1 base from J, the gap between germline ends came to 8 bases. This CDR3 has 14 amino acids. Germline CDR1 is MDHEN and CDR2 is SYDVKM. In DNA form, the CDR3 reads TGTGCCAGCAGTACCGGGGGAACTAATGAAAAACTGTTTTTT. It specifies CASSTGGTNEKLFF.

V gene TRBV2 combines with J gene TRBJ2-1; tentatively, D is TRBD2 (5 bases). Germline V gene lookup returns CDR1 SNHLY and CDR2 FYNNEI. With 3 bases removed from V and 0 bases from J, the gap between germline ends came to 9 bases. The CDR3 runs to 15 residues. CDR3 nucleotides: TGTGCCAGCAGTGACCGGGGAAGCTCCTACAATGAGCAGTTCTTC. This translates into CASSDRGSSYNEQFF.

This clone was seen only once. The J gene is TRBJ1-3, the V gene TRBV5-4; no clear D. The CDR3 length is 14 residues. V gave up 0 bases and J gave up 0 bases, with 4 bases separating them. In germline, CDR1 is SGHNT, CDR2 YYREEE (reference sequence). CDR3 sequence reads: CASSLAGSGNTIYF. The CDR3 DNA reads as TGTGCCAGCAGCTTGGCCGGCTCTGGAAACACCATATATTTT.

V is TRBV5-4 and J is TRBJ1-4, with 7 bases lining up with TRBD1. The V gene end was trimmed by 0 bases and the J gene end by 3 bases; junction bases not matched to a gene: 2. Per germline, CDR1 SGHNT and CDR2 YYREEE (reference sequence). The CDR3 sequence is 15 residues long. The CDR3 DNA follows: TGTGCCAGCAGCTTGGGACAGGGACCTAATGAAAAACTGTTTTTT. Its protein product is CASSLGQGPNEKLFF.